The clone carrying this T cell receptor beta chain appeared a few times. These data come from a study of blood T cell repertoires in COVID-19. Study-level information: Samples of COVID-19 (acute and convalescent) were obtained from the United States, Italy and Spain.

CDR1 is MGHRA and CDR2 is YSYEKL in the germline V gene. Unmatched junction bases numbered 12, after V lost 1 base and J lost 0 bases. CDR3 length: 19 amino acids. Authors' analysis steps: Reference gene primer amplification gave nucleated cell count estimates. Method: immunoSEQ multiplex PCR; TCRdb's copy keeps in-frame clones and lacks some. V and J calls and clone size are as listed in that table; D and trimming were resolved from the DNA. The sample shows about 210,000 clones, around 86% of them seen only once. Specimen: PBMCs or T cells enriched from blood (not recorded which). The chain couples TRBV4-1 to TRBJ1-1, with 9 bases identical to TRBD1. The clonotype originates from a man in his thirties or forties in a cohort exposed to, infected with or recovered from COVID-19 (not recorded which). CDR3 loop: CASSQVARQGVGLNTEAFF. DNA for the CDR3: TGCGCCAGCAGCCAAGTAGCGAGACAGGGGGTAGGATTGAACACTGAAGCTTTCTTT.